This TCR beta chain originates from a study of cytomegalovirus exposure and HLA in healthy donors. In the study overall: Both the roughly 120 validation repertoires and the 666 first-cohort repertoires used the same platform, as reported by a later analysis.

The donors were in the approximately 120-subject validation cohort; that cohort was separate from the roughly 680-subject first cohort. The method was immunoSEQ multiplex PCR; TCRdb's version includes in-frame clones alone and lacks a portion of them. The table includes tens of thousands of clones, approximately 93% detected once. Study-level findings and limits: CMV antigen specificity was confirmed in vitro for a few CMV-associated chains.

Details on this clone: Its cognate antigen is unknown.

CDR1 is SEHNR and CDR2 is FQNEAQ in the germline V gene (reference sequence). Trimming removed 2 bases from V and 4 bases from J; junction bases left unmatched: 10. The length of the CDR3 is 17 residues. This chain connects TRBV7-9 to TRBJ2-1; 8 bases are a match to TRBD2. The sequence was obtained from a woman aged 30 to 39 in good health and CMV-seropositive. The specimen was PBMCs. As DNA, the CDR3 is TGTGCCAGCAGCTTATCCCTGACTAGCGTTCGTTACAATGAGCAGTTCTTC. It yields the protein CASSLSLTSVRYNEQFF.